This T cell receptor beta chain is drawn from a study of OX40 agonist ivuxolimab in advanced cancers. For context, the study as a whole: The costimulatory receptor OX40 (CD134) was targeted by ivuxolimab, a fully human IgG2 agonistic monoclonal antibody. The point of sequencing TCRbeta in the periphery was to test whether ivuxolimab changed TCR sequence diversity and drove clonal T-cell expansion. Three dose-escalation patients achieved partial responses, one with hepatocellular carcinoma and two with cutaneous melanoma. Patients were allowed to have had prior anti-PD-1, anti-PD-L1 or anti-CTLA-4 therapy, and 40% of the dose-escalation patients had been treated with checkpoint inhibitors. The paper covers the monotherapy dose-escalation part of the phase I ivuxolimab trial, which included N ≈ 50 patients. A male proportion of about 79% and a mean age of around 60 years, ranging from about 20 to 80, were recorded for the dose-escalation cohort. Intravenous ivuxolimab was administered to patients every 2 weeks at six dose levels: 0.01, 0.1, 0.3, 1.5, 3 and 10 mg/kg. Among the roughly 52 dose-escalation patients, 19 had hepatocellular carcinoma, around 15 melanoma, 9 renal cell carcinoma and 9 head and neck cancer. Study-wide conclusions, independent of this receptor: After ivuxolimab, CD8+ T cells had more expanded clones than CD4+ T cells on average. Clonal expansion of both CD4+ and CD8+ blood T cells was observed from baseline to week 6 at doses 0.1 to 3.0 mg/kg. Which antigens the clonally expanded peripheral T cells were specific for was not determined. Low levels of normalized T-cell clonal expansion were also shown by some nonresponding patients. Partial responders in the 0.1-3.0 mg/kg groups had among the lowest normalized peripheral clonal expansion, especially among CD8+ T cells.

To sequence the TCRbeta CDR3 region, genomic DNA was isolated from the sorted cells. TCRbeta CDR3 regions were sequenced using the immunoSEQ Assay. The table was pulled from immuneACCESS by TCRdb, which kept in-frame rearrangements only. Such tables lose some clones; where checked, under half of the loss comes from unresolved V genes, and the rest has no known cause. In this sample the table shows around 38,000 clones, 82% of which occur a single time. The ten most abundant clones make up about 8% of the sample. Taken from the germline V gene (reference sequence), the CDR1 and CDR2 loops are SEHNR and FQNEAQ. The CDR3 runs 12 amino acids, cysteine and phenylalanine included. The only DNA kept is the CDR3, 36 bases in frame from the first base. Trimming takes 6 bases from V and 5 bases from J, and the germline ends sit 7 bases apart. Note on this clone: What antigen it recognizes has not been identified. No much larger clone exists at a distance of one base, and base qualities are not known.

The trial excluded patients who had a history of autoimmune disease or who were on systemic immunosuppression. Peripheral blood for TCR sequencing was collected from all dose cohorts at baseline, on cycle 4 day 1, and on cycle 7 day 1. Samples were obtained from an open-label, multicenter, first-in-human phase I dose-escalation trial of ivuxolimab. Adults with locally advanced or metastatic head and neck squamous cell, hepatocellular, melanoma or renal cell carcinoma were enrolled in the trial. Before TCR sequencing, CD4+ T cells and CD8+ T cells were sorted from peripheral blood as separate populations.

Specimen: CD4+ or CD8+ T cells sorted from blood, collected in a trial of the OX40 agonist ivuxolimab. This clonotype was sampled from an adult with an advanced solid tumor such as melanoma, head and neck, liver or kidney cancer. The chain couples TRBV7-9 to TRBJ2-2; the D gene identity is not certain. The DNA reads TGTGCCAGCAGGCTGGGGACCGGGGAGCTGTTTTTT. It translates to CASRLGTGELFF.